One and the same sample provided the 15 T cell receptor beta chains below, sequenced in a study of T-cell reconstitution after alpha-beta-depleted transplantation in children. Unique molecular identifiers featured in how the TCRbeta library was prepared. From the PCR reads, TCRdb called clonotypes with MiXCR, one entry per CDR3 protein. Here the sample spans about 980,000 distinct CDR3 sequences, about 26% being singletons. Sequences were derived from PBMCs, mostly from graft donor cells, sampled 360 days after TCRalphabeta/CD19-depleted stem cell transplant. The receptors shown here come from a boy in the first two years of life who had a stem cell transplant for SCID, so the T cells may come from the graft donor.

In its sample, this clonotype was seen many times. This sequence joins TRBV27 and TRBJ2-7; D perhaps matches TRBD2 (7 bases). Germline-derived CDR1 and CDR2 are MNHEY and SMNVEV (reference sequence). The V gene lost 4 bases and the J gene lost 3 bases, with 13 bases spanning the gap. The CDR3 is 14 amino acids. The CDR3 DNA is TGTGCCAGCAGTTCGGGGGGCGGAGGCTACGAGCAGTACTTC. This sequence encodes CASSSGGGGYEQYF.

The V and J genes are TRBV7-2 and TRBJ2-3; TRBD2 matches at 8 bases. Germline V gene data show CDR1 as SGHTA and CDR2 as FQGNSA. V lost 3 bases and J lost 1; bases outside the gene matches: 9. This CDR3 is 17 amino acids long. CDR3 sequence (DNA): TGTGCCAGCAGCTTTGTTCCCCGGGGGGGGCGCACAGATACGCAGTATTTT. It specifies CASSFVPRGGRTDTQYF.

The chain joins TRBV20-1 to TRBJ2-1; TRBD2 matches at 9 bases. Germline loops: CDR1 DFQATT, CDR2 SNEGSKA (reference sequence). CDR3 length: 16 amino acids. J lost 3 bases, V lost 6 bases, and 12 bases had no gene match. The CDR3 coding sequence is TGCAGTGCCGATACTTTGCGGGGGGGGCGCTACAATGAGCAGTTCTTC. It specifies CSADTLRGGRYNEQFF.

This clonotype was seen more than once but under ten times. The V gene is TRBV5-1, the J gene TRBJ2-3; TRBD1 or TRBD2 may be the D gene (5 bases each). Trimming cost V 5 bases and J 2 bases, with 9 bases left between them. The CDR3 is made up of 13 amino acids. CDR1 is SGHRS and CDR2 is YFSETQ in the germline V gene. In nucleotides, the CDR3 is TGCGCCAGCAGGTCGGGGCCCACAGATACGCAGTATTTT. It is translated as CASRSGPTDTQYF.

The V call is TRBV29-1, the J call TRBJ1-5; D gene ambiguous. Per germline, CDR1 SQVTM and CDR2 ANQGSEA. The CDR3 extends over 14 amino acids. Trimming left V 2 bases short and J 6 bases short, with 14 bases between. CDR3 DNA sequence: TGCAGCGTTGAATCTCCAGGATCGGGTCAGCCCCAGCATTTT. Protein product: CSVESPGSGQPQHF.

The chain recombines TRBV2 with TRBJ2-2; D ambiguous. Germline loops: CDR1 SNHLY, CDR2 FYNNEI. CDR3 size: 12 residues. V dropped 10 bases and J dropped 2 bases, with 8 bases sitting between them. In DNA form, the CDR3 reads TGTGCCACCCCGGCTAACACCGGGGAGCTGTTTTTT. Its translation is CATPANTGELFF.

CDR3 in amino acids: CSARPGVRSPLHF. CDR3 sequence (DNA): TGCAGTGCTAGACCAGGGGTTCGCTCACCCCTCCACTTT. The chain joins TRBV20-1 to TRBJ1-6, with D possibly TRBD1 on 6 matching bases. The CDR3 loop spans 13 amino acids. V lost 2 bases and J lost 10, with 12 bases in between. The germline CDR1 and CDR2 sequences are DFQATT and SNEGSKA (reference sequence).

This clonotype has ten or more counts. The V call is TRBV20-1, the J call TRBJ1-1; 8 bases align to TRBD1. The CDR3 spans 13 residues. Per germline, CDR1 DFQATT and CDR2 SNEGSKA (reference sequence). With 5 bases clipped from V and 11 bases from J, the junction kept 13 bases outside the gene matches. The CDR3 nucleotides read TGCAGTGCTCTCTTAGACAGGGGTAGATGGGCTTTCTTT. It codes for CSALLDRGRWAFF.

The sample holds a few counts of this clonotype. One base away lies a much larger clone, so this may be a sequencing read error. The chain combines TRBV12-3 or TRBV12-4 with TRBJ2-7; a possible D gene is TRBD1 (6 bases). The CDR3 has 13 amino acids. The V end lost 6 bases, the J end lost 0 bases, and 9 bases lay between the germline ends. The CDR3 DNA follows: TGTGCCAGCAGAAGGGACACCTCCTACGAGCAGTACTTC. This sequence encodes CASRRDTSYEQYF.

The gene calls are TRBV16 and TRBJ1-4; D gene ambiguous. Trimming stripped 0 bases from V and 8 bases from J, with 16 bases between. This CDR3 is built from 16 residues. Germline assignment: CDR1 KGHSY and CDR2 FQNENV. CDR3 sequence (DNA): TGTGCCAGCAGCCAATCGGTTAGAAGGAATGGGGAAAAACTGTTTTTT. This encodes CASSQSVRRNGEKLFF.

V and J are TRBV7-2 and TRBJ2-5; tentatively, D is TRBD1 or TRBD2 (6 bases each). In germline, CDR1 is SGHTA, CDR2 FQGNSA. V dropped 9 bases and J dropped 3 bases, with 17 bases sitting between them. CDR3 size: 14 residues. Written as DNA, the CDR3 is TGTGCCAGTACGTTTCCGGGGGCCGAAGAGACCCAGTACTTC. This translates into CASTFPGAEETQYF.

This clonotype was found a few times. The genes are TRBV12-3 or TRBV12-4 and TRBJ2-7, with a tentative D call TRBD2 (5 bases). Trimming took off 6 bases at V and 5 bases at J, with 20 bases between the two ends. The CDR3 covers 15 residues. For the CDR3, the DNA is TGTGCCAGCAGACAAGGAGGTGTGGGTCTCGACGAGCAGTACTTC. Encoded protein: CASRQGGVGLDEQYF.

This clonotype was seen a handful of times. The chain combines TRBV5-1 with TRBJ2-1; D possibly corresponds to TRBD1 (5 bases). This CDR3 region has 15 residues. Trimming took off 3 bases at V and 5 bases at J, with 15 bases between the two ends. Germline V lookup: CDR1 SGHRS, CDR2 YFSETQ. The CDR3 DNA reads as TGCGCCAGCAGCTCGTTTACAGGTATTAACAATGAGCAGTTCTTC. Its translation: CASSSFTGINNEQFF. The complete variable domain, with remaining parts taken from reference TRBV5-1 and TRBJ2-1, reads KAGVTQTPRYLIKTRGQQVTLSCSPISGHRSVSWYQQTPGQGLQFLFEYFSETQRNKGNFPGRFSGRQFSNSRSEMNVSTLELGDSALYLCASSSFTGINNEQFFGPGTRLTVL.

V gene TRBV5-5 combines with J gene TRBJ2-2; TRBD1 is a possible D gene (5 bases). The CDR3 contains 15 residues. Trimming took off 3 bases at V and 2 bases at J, with 11 bases between the two ends. Germline V gene sequence: CDR1 SGHKS, CDR2 YYEKEE (reference sequence). CDR3 DNA sequence: TGTGCCAGCAGCTCCCCTACAGGAAACACCGGGGAGCTGTTTTTT. This gives the protein CASSSPTGNTGELFF. Drawing the rest from reference TRBV5-5 and TRBJ2-2, the complete variable domain is DAGVTQSPTHLIKTRGQQVTLRCSPISGHKSVSWYQQVLGQGPQFIFQYYEKEERGRGNFPDRFSARQFPNYSSELNVNALLLGDSALYLCASSSPTGNTGELFFGEGSRLTVL.

This clonotype was seen a handful of times. The chain carries TRBV2 and TRBJ2-2, with D possibly matching TRBD1 (5 bases). CDR1 SNHLY and CDR2 FYNNEI come from the germline V gene. The ends were cut back, 5 bases at V and 3 bases at J, with 16 bases in the middle. This CDR3 is 16 amino acids long. CDR3 nucleotides: TGTGCCAGCAGTCCTGGGGCGGCGACTCACACCGGGGAGCTGTTTTTT. Translation: CASSPGAATHTGELFF.